This T cell receptor beta chain was identified in a study of regulatory T cells in long-lasting Graves disease. Overall study findings and caveats: The study examined only peripheral blood, not thyroid tissue.

As to time point: newly diagnosed GD, antithyroid drugs for less than 3 months. Making the TCR library involved RNA that had been extracted from PBMCs. The EDTA tubes were filled with approximately 10 milliliters of drawn peripheral blood. Researchers made TCR beta libraries by using iRepertoire HTBI primers and running Arm-PCR on CDR3 regions. As handled by the study authors: In the combined samples, 50 to 75 TRBV and more than 11 TRBJ segments were identified. TCRdb processed the multiplex PCR reads anew with MiXCR; each CDR3 protein has one entry. TCRdb's processing, not the authors', yielded these V and J calls. The sample has a few hundred thousand distinct CDR3 sequences; around 11% are singletons. Germline CDR1 and CDR2: SGHAT and FQNNGV. This CDR3 comprises 16 residues. Remarks on this clonotype: Its antigen is unidentified. This probably arose from a read error, given a far larger clone one base away.

The data were also submitted as part of a second study, on T cells in Graves' hyperthyroidism and ophthalmopathy. That source notes: First-round RT-PCR with HTBI primers amplified the TCR CDR3 region.

This specimen consisted of peripheral blood mononuclear cells (PBMCs), obtained at new diagnosis, from a patient treated with antithyroid drugs. The clonotype was recovered from a woman between 18 and 29 years old with Graves disease. The V gene is TRBV11-2, the J gene TRBJ2-3, with 9 bases lining up with TRBD2. CDR3 protein: CASTNSLAGVQGGQCF. DNA for the CDR3: TGTGCCAGCACCAATTCTTTAGCGGGAGTTCAGGGGGGGCAGTGTTTT.